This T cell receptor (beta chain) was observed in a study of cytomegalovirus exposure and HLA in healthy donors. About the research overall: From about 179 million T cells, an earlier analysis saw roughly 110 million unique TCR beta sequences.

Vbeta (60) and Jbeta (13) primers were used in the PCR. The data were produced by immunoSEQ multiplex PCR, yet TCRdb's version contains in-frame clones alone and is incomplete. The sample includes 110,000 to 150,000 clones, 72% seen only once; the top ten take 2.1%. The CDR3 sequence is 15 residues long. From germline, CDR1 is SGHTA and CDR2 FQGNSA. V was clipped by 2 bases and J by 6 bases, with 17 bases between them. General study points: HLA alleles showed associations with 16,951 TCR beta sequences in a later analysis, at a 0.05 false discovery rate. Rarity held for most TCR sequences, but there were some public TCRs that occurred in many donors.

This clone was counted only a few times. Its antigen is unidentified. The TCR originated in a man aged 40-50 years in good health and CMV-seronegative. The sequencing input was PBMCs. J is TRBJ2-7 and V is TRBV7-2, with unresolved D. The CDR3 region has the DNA TGTGCCAGCAGCTTATCCGCAGGTTTTATGAGCGAGCAGTACTTC. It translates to CASSLSAGFMSEQYF. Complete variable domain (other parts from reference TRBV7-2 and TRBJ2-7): GAGVSQSPSNKVTEKGKDVELRCDPISGHTALYWYRQSLGQGLEFLIYFQGNSAPDKSGLPSDRFSAERTGGSVSTLTIQRTQQEDSAVYLCASSLSAGFMSEQYFGPGTRLTVT.